In its sample, the clone carrying this T cell receptor (beta chain) was seen a few times. Sequencing used immunoSEQ multiplex PCR; TCRdb keeps in-frame clones, though not all of them. The sample yields some 30,000 clones, approximately 85% seen once. The sample is drawn from a study of blood T cell repertoires in COVID-19. V was shortened by 8 bases and J by 1 base, with 15 bases between the two germline ends. Germline V gene data show CDR1 as MDHEN and CDR2 as SYDVKM. The CDR3 loop spans 14 amino acids. The TCR sequence derives from a woman of 80 years or more with COVID-19, enrolled during active disease. The chain links TRBV28 to TRBJ2-7; the D gene is possibly TRBD1 (5 bases). Sequenced material: peripheral blood. The CDR3 nucleotides read TGTGCCAGCGCCCCTTCGGACAAATCCTACGAGCAGTACTTC. Protein product: CASAPSDKSYEQYF. The variable domain in full, completed from reference TRBV28 and TRBJ2-7, reads DVKVTQSSRYLVKRTGEKVFLECVQDMDHENMFWYRQDPGLGLRLIYFSYDVKMKEKGDIPEGYSVSREKKERFSLILESASTNQTSMYLCASAPSDKSYEQYFGPGTRLTVT.